One sample yielded the 8 T cell receptor delta chains listed below, sequenced in a study of DNA immune sequencing with unique molecular identifiers. All 8 TRDV and 4 TRDJ genes were targeted in 32-plex amplification of genomic DNA. The library had 12-nucleotide UMIs introduced over around 3 barcoding cycles, then a second adapter PCR. TCRdb called clones anew from the multiplex PCR reads with CATT. The sample has 4,000 to 6,000 delta-chain clones, over 9.5% seen once. Sequencing was done on a sample of gamma-delta T cells enriched from blood buffy coat, or unenriched PBMCs (not recorded which). The receptors were sampled from a human donor in good health.

This clone is labeled as large. The sample contains more than one DNA sequence encoding this CDR3. The chain employs TRDV2 and TRDJ1, with 7 bases matching TRDD3. Trimming took 3 bases from V and 1 from J; bases not matched to a gene: 7. The CDR3 contains 15 residues. In germline, CDR1 is GEAIGNYY, CDR2 EKD. CDR3 sequence (DNA): TGTGCCTGTGACGTCTTACTGGGGACCACCGATAAACTCATCTTT. This gives the protein CACDVLLGTTDKLIF.

The chain joins TRDV3 to TRDJ1; 8 bases fit TRDD2. In germline, CDR1 is TVYSNPD, CDR2 GDNSRS (reference sequence). Trimming cost V 0 bases and J 5 bases; bases outside gene matches: 17. The CDR3 covers 17 residues. This CDR3 is CAFRTGLPTFEGDKLIF. Here the CDR3 DNA reads TGTGCCTTTAGAACCGGACTTCCTACGTTTGAGGGGGATAAACTCATCTTT. The complete variable domain, with remaining parts taken from reference TRDV3 and TRDJ1, reads CDKVTQSSPDQTVASGSEVVLLCTYDTVYSNPDLFWYRIRPDYSFQFVFYGDNSRSEGADFTQGRFSVKHILTQKAFHLVISPVRTEDSATYYCAFRTGLPTFEGDKLIFGKGTRVTVEP.

This clone was observed a handful of times. The translation of this DNA and the TCRdb protein of a much larger clone differ at residue 11, probably owing to a read error; the protein shown here is translated from the DNA. This chain links TRDV2 with TRDJ1, with 7 positions matching TRDD3. The CDR3 length is 18 residues. J was trimmed by 1 base and V by 3 bases; bases with no gene match: 16. Germline V gene data show CDR1 as GEAIGNYY and CDR2 as EKD. For the CDR3, the DNA is TGTGCCTGTGACCCCCTAATGGGGGAAACCTCGGGCACCGATAAACTCATCTTT. Its translation: CACDPLMGETSGTDKLIF.

This clone was seen a few times. This sequence is one base from a far larger clone and is likely a read error. At the DNA level, this CDR3 is encoded by other sequences in the same sample as well. This rearrangement joins TRDV2 to TRDJ1; 9 bases map to TRDD3. The germline CDR1 and CDR2 sequences are GEAIGNYY and EKD. CDR3 size: 16 residues. The J segment lost 3 bases and the V segment lost 2 bases, leaving 9 bases of the junction unmatched. This CDR3 reads CACDKLGDTQADKLIF. Written as DNA, the CDR3 is TGTGCCTGTGACAAGCTTGGGGATACGCAGGCCGATAAACTCATCTTT.

No V gene call is available, although the J gene is TRDJ1; TRDD3, as called in the table, went unchecked against the DNA. The CDR3 has 17 residues. CDR3 protein: CALGPRGDWGIRGGLIF. As DNA, the CDR3 is TGTGCTCTTGGGCCCCGGGGGGATTGGGGGATACGGGGTGGACTCATCTTT.

Comments on this clone: TCRdb's protein for this DNA is that of a much larger clone and differs from the translation at residue 17, likely a read error; the protein shown is the DNA translation. The V call is TRDV2, the J call TRDJ1; 13 bases agree with TRDD3. CDR1 and CDR2 from the germline V gene are GEAIGNYY and EKD. The CDR3 covers 20 residues. The CDR3 loop is CACDTVATGGYGGYTDILIF. The CDR3 nucleotides read TGTGCCTGTGACACCGTCGCTACTGGGGGATACGGAGGGTACACCGATATACTCATCTTT.

This clone was observed a handful of times. The protein TCRdb gives is from a much larger clone and does not agree with this DNA's translation at residue 17, likely a read error; the protein shown here comes from the DNA. The CDR3 reads CACDTMTGGASWDTRQVFF. DNA for the CDR3: TGTGCCTGTGACACGATGACTGGGGGGGCGTCCTGGGACACCCGACAGGTGTTTTTC. V usage is TRDV2 and J usage is TRDJ3, with 8 bases that match TRDD3. CDR3 length: 19 amino acids. Germline CDR1 and CDR2: GEAIGNYY and EKD.

This clone was seen only a few times. The gene calls are TRDV1 and TRDJ1; 9 positions match TRDD3. V gave up 0 bases and J gave up 0 bases; unmatched junction bases: 8. The CDR3 consists of 18 residues. Germline V gives CDR1 TSWWSYY, CDR2 QGS. The DNA for the CDR3 is TGTGCTCTTGGGGAACTACGACTGGGGGAATTGTACACCGATAAACTCATCTTT. Translation gives CALGELRLGELYTDKLIF.